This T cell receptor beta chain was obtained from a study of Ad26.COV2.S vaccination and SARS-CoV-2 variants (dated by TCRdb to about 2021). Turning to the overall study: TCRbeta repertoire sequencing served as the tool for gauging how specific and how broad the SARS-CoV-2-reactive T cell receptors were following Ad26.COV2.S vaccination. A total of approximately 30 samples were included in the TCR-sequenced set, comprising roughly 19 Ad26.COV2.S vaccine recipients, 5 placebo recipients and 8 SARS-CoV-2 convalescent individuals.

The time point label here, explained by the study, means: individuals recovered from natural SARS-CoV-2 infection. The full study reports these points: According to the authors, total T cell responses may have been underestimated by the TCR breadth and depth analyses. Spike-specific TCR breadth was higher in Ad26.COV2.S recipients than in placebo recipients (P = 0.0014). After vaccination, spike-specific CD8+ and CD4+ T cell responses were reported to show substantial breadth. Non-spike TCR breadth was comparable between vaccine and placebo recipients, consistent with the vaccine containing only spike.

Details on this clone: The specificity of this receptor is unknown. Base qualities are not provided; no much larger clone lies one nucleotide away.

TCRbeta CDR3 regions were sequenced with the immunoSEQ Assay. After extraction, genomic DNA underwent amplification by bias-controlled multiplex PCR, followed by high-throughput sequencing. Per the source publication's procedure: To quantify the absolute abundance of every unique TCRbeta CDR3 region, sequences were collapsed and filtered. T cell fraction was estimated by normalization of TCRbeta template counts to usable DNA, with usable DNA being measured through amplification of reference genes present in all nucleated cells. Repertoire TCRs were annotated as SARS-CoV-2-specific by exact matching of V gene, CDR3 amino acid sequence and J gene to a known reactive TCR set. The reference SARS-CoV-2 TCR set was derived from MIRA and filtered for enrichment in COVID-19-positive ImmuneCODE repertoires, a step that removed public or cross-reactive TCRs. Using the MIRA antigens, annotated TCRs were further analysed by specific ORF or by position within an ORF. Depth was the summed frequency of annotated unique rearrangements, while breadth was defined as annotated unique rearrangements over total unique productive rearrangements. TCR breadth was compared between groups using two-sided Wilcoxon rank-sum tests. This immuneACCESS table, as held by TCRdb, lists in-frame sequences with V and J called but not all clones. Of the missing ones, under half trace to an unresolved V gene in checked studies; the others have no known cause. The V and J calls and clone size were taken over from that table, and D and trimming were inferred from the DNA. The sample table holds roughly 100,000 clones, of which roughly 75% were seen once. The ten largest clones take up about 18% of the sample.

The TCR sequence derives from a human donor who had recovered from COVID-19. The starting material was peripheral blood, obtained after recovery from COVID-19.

The nucleotide sequence reads TGTGCCTGGAGTGTACATGGAACCGGGGAGCTGTTTTTT. Its amino acids are CAWSVHGTGELFF. This sequence uses TRBV30 and TRBJ2-2, with an unclear D gene assignment. V loses 0 bases, J loses 5 bases, and the germline ends lie 7 bases apart. The germline V gene (reference sequence) gives CDR1 as GTSNPN and CDR2 as SVGIG. Including cysteine and phenylalanine, the CDR3 has 13 amino acids. The CDR3 DNA has 39 bases and is translated from base 1.